The entry below describes one T cell receptor (beta chain). The data are from a study of Ad26.COV2.S vaccination and SARS-CoV-2 variants. The sample's treatment: 15 to 20 received Ad26.COV2.S at low or high dose, single or two shots; roughly five received placebo; per-sample allocation not given. Day 63 after the first vaccine or placebo injection was the time point for sampling. Only in-frame clones appear in the TCRdb table, and some are missing; sequencing was by immunoSEQ multiplex PCR. The sample holds 300,000 to 400,000 clones, around 90% seen once. This clonotype was obtained from a person between 18 and 60 years old who received the Ad26.COV2.S COVID-19 vaccine or a placebo. This material consisted of peripheral blood, taken in a trial of Ad26.COV2.S vaccine versus placebo.

CDR3: CASSLGASGGSDTQYF. DNA of the CDR3: TGTGCCAGCAGCTTAGGTGCTAGCGGGGGGTCAGATACGCAGTATTTT. The genes are TRBV7-2 and TRBJ2-3; 11 bases fit TRBD2. The CDR3 sequence is 16 residues long. Looked up from germline, CDR1 is SGHTA and CDR2 is FQGNSA. V shed 1 base, J shed 4 bases, and the junction held 4 bases outside the gene matches.